The clone carrying this TCR beta chain was counted many times. Its antigen is currently unknown. The data were obtained in a study of neurological immune-mediated disorders. Broader study findings: In HTLV-1-associated myelopathy, TCR clonal expansion was greatest, whereas multiple sclerosis had the least, falling below healthy controls.

CDR3 length: 13 amino acids. V lost 1 base and J lost 4, with 6 bases in between. Per germline, CDR1 MNHNS and CDR2 SASEGT. 5'RACE generated cDNA with 10-nucleotide random UMIs. TCRdb itself ran the 5' RACE reads through MiXCR, one entry per CDR3 protein. The table records under 80,000 distinct CDR3 sequences, around 9.9% of them present only once. The gene calls are TRBV6-1 and TRBJ2-3; no definite D call. Sequences were obtained from PBMCs. This receptor was identified in a man between 45 and 60 years old in good health. This CDR3 is CASSEGLADTQYF. The DNA for the CDR3 is TGTGCCAGCAGTGAAGGTCTAGCAGATACGCAGTATTTT.